This T cell receptor (beta chain) was sequenced for a study of PD-1 blockade in classical Hodgkin lymphoma. Each of the patients experienced relapse following autologous stem cell transplantation, and their brentuximab vedotin exposure differed. This clone was seen a single time. At one of its ends the junction is not consistent with the germline gene, which may arise from a read error. The same CDR3 can be traced to other DNA sequences in this sample. Measured with immunoSEQ multiplex PCR; TCRdb has only the in-frame clones, and not every one. The table has under 70,000 clones, around 88% seen once. Germline-derived CDR1 and CDR2 are MNHEY and SVGAGI. The length of the CDR3 is 13 residues.

The clonotype originates from a human donor with classical Hodgkin lymphoma. The V gene is TRBV6-5, the J gene TRBJ2-4; D is perhaps TRBD1 or TRBD2 (5 bases each). Sample: peripheral blood mononuclear cells (PBMCs), taken at baseline. The CDR3 loop reads CASTQGVENIQYF. The CDR3 DNA is TGTGCCAGCACCCAGGGAGTTGAAAACATTCAGTATTTC.